This TCR beta chain comes out of a study of response to subunit inactivated influenza vaccine. Study-level points and caveats: New T cells are recruited in small numbers by each seasonal influenza vaccination, according to the authors' suggestion.

The CDR3 is made up of 12 amino acids. The V and J ends lost 3 bases and 4 bases respectively, with 5 bases between them. The V gene's germline CDR1 is MGHRA and CDR2 YSYEKL. TCRdb independently ran MiXCR on the RT-PCR reads; one entry per CDR3 protein. The table records about 540,000 distinct CDR3 sequences, 14% of them present only once. Note on this clonotype: Its specificity is unknown.

The material was PBMCs from blood, obtained 12 days after vaccination. The TCR was taken from a man between 50 and 59 years old who received an inactivated influenza vaccine. This chain uses TRBV4-1 with TRBJ2-3; the D is unclear. The CDR3, as DNA: TGCGCCAGCAGCCAGAGACCAGATACGCAGTATTTT. This gives the protein CASSQRPDTQYF.